The next 10 T cell receptor beta chains were all read from a single sample in a study of tissue T cells after allogeneic stem cell transplantation. Assay used: immunoSEQ multiplex PCR; TCRdb lists only in-frame clones, some missing. Among more than 40,000 clones listed, about 73% were seen once. The material sequenced was sorted cells pooled from one or two spleens. The source of these receptors is a pool of C57BL/6 mice in good health.

With respect to this clone: These gene names are mouse names. The read terminates 1 residue before the CDR3 end, so the remaining end is supplied by the germline J gene. The rearrangement links TRBV2 to TRBJ1-1; tentative D call: TRBD1 (6 bases). This CDR3 region has 13 residues. Between the trimmed V and J ends, which lost 0 bases and 8 bases, there was a span of 10 bases. The germline V gene has CDR1 LGHNA and CDR2 YSYQKL. CDR3 bases read: TGTGCCAGCAGCCAAGATCGGGGGGCGGAAGTCTTC. Its protein product is CASSQDRGAEVF. In full, the CDR3 reads CASSQDRGAEVFF.

Details on this clone: Gene names denote mouse genes. The read is 1 residue too short to cover the CDR3 end, so that end is filled in from the germline J gene. The V call is TRBV31, the J call TRBJ1-2, with TRBD1 matching 8 bases. The CDR3 loop spans 12 amino acids. CDR1 is GKSSPN, CDR2 SITVG, per germline. With 3 bases clipped from V and 4 bases from J, the junction kept 1 base outside the gene matches. CDR3 residues: CAWSGQGSDYTF. CDR3 DNA (partial): TGTGCCTGGAGCGGACAGGGCTCCGACTACACC.

A remark on this clone: Gene names are mouse gene names. Coverage ceases 1 residue before the CDR3 finishes, and the germline J gene fills in the end. The chain uses TRBV19 and TRBJ2-3; D might be TRBD2 (6 bases). Per the germline V gene, CDR1 is FNHDT and CDR2 is SITEND (reference sequence). The CDR3 runs 14 residues. V lost 4 bases, J lost 0 bases, and 9 bases lay in between. The sequenced CDR3 bases are TGTGCCAGCAGTGGGGGGACTAGTGCAGAAACGCTGTAT. Translated: CASSGGTSAETLY. From start to end, the CDR3 is CASSGGTSAETLYF.

As concerns this clone: Gene labels here are mouse ones. The sequence runs out 1 residue before the end of the CDR3; the remainder is reconstructed from the germline J gene. This chain links TRBV19 with TRBJ1-1; TRBD1 matches 10 bases. Trimming cost V 3 bases and J 8 bases; bases outside gene matches: 4. The CDR3 loop spans 13 amino acids. Germline V gene data show CDR1 as FNHDT and CDR2 as SITEND (reference sequence). Incomplete CDR3 DNA: TGTGCCAGCAGTACGGGACAGGGGACCGAAGTCTTC. This translates into CASSTGQGTEVF. The whole CDR3 sequence reads CASSTGQGTEVFF.

In regard to this clone: The genes are named according to mouse. The DNA ends 1 residue before the CDR3 does, and the rest of the CDR3 is filled in from the germline J gene. V is TRBV13-2 and J is TRBJ2-4, with 10 positions matching TRBD2. Losses at the gene ends were 2 bases for V and 6 bases for J; bases not matched to a gene: 3. The length of the CDR3 is 14 residues. Looked up from germline, CDR1 is NNHNN and CDR2 is SYGAGS (reference sequence). CDR3 amino acids: CASGELGGRNTLYF. CDR3 DNA, as far as it was read: TGTGCCAGCGGTGAACTGGGGGGGAGGAACACCTTGTAC.

A single count supports this clone. The gene names here belong to mouse. Read sequence stops 1 residue before the CDR3 end, and the germline J gene provides the missing end. V and J are TRBV15 and TRBJ1-1; possibly TRBD1 for D (5 bases). CDR3 length: 13 residues. The germline V gene has CDR1 SGHND and CDR2 FRSKSL. Trimming pared 3 bases from V and 4 bases from J, leaving 9 bases between. CDR3 residues: CASSLGGGTEVFF. CDR3 DNA (partial): TGTGCCAGCAGTTTGGGGGGGGGCACAGAAGTCTTC.

This clone was seen just once. Mouse gene names apply. The read terminates 1 residue before the CDR3 end, so the remaining end is supplied by the germline J gene. This chain links TRBV15 with TRBJ2-4, with D hard to call. With 3 bases removed from V and 7 bases from J, the gap between germline ends came to 5 bases. This CDR3 contains 11 residues. From germline, CDR1 is SGHND and CDR2 FRSKSL. This CDR3 is CASSLRDTLYF. CDR3 DNA, as far as it was read: TGTGCCAGCAGTTTGAGGGACACCTTGTAC.

Points on this clone: Each gene name is a mouse one. The read terminates 1 residue before the CDR3 end, so the remaining end is supplied by the germline J gene. This rearrangement joins TRBV14 to TRBJ1-3, with TRBD1 as a possible D gene (5 bases). Trimming took 4 bases from V and 0 from J, leaving 8 bases between them. Per the germline V gene, CDR1 is SGHDT and CDR2 is FRDEAV. The CDR3 has 14 amino acids. CDR3 bases read: TGTGCCAGCAGTCTACAGGCTTCTGGAAATACGCTCTAT. Translating gives CASSLQASGNTLY. In full, the CDR3 is CASSLQASGNTLYF.

On this clone itself: The genes and germline here are from mouse. Read data end 1 residue before the CDR3 end; the end is taken from the germline J gene. The chain recombines TRBV24 with TRBJ2-5; D gene uncertain. Looked up from germline, CDR1 is KGHTA and CDR2 is FRNEEI. The CDR3 spans 13 residues. The V and J ends lost 1 base and 0 bases respectively, with 2 bases between them. CDR3 amino acids: CASSLLNQDTQYF. The sequenced CDR3 bases are TGTGCCAGCAGTCTGTTAAACCAAGACACCCAGTAC.

This clone appeared a few times. Gene labels here are mouse ones. The CDR3 is cut off 1 residue early in the read; its end comes from the germline J gene. The V and J genes are TRBV16 and TRBJ2-7, with TRBD1 as a possible D gene (5 bases). The CDR3 is 14 amino acids. Germline V gene sequence: CDR1 SGHSA, CDR2 FRNQAP. V shed 0 bases and J shed 2 bases, with 8 bases lying between them. The CDR3 bases that were read are TGTGCAAGCAGCTTAGATCCAGGGACCTATGAACAGTAC. This codes for CASSLDPGTYEQY. The whole CDR3 region reads CASSLDPGTYEQYF.